Listed below are T cell receptor beta chains from one sample, sequenced in a study of lymphopenia after photon versus proton radiotherapy. The repertoire was sequenced with immunoSEQ multiplex PCR; TCRdb's copy has only in-frame clones and lacks some. This sample has some 27,000 clones, with 80% to 90% found just once. This specimen consisted of peripheral blood, obtained from a patient treated with photon-based radiotherapy. The receptors shown here come from a man aged 50-60 years with gastric cancer. Both conserved end residues are part of each CDR3. The order of the fields is clone size, V gene, D gene, J gene, CDR3 protein, CDR3 DNA. D genes are given only for firm matches. The size entry is marked missing in some rows and otherwise reads once, few, many or a size class.

clone_size: -; v_call: TRBV19; d_call: TRBD1; j_call: TRBJ1-5; cdr3_aa: CASRHPPGGNQPQHF; cdr3_nt: TGTGCCAGTAGACACCCCCCAGGGGGGAATCAGCCCCAGCATTTT
clone_size: -; v_call: TRBV7-8; d_call: -; j_call: TRBJ2-3; cdr3_aa: CASSLGRQDTQYF; cdr3_nt: TGTGCCAGCAGCTTAGGTCGTCAGGATACGCAGTATTTT
clone_size: -; v_call: TRBV5-1; d_call: TRBD1; j_call: TRBJ1-3; cdr3_aa: CASSVSTGAGNTIYF; cdr3_nt: TGCGCCAGCAGCGTTTCTACAGGGGCTGGAAACACCATATATTTT
clone_size: -; v_call: TRBV6-5; d_call: -; j_call: TRBJ2-3; cdr3_aa: CASSNRAGTQYF; cdr3_nt: TGTGCCAGCAGCAATCGGGCGGGTACGCAGTATTTT
clone_size: -; v_call: TRBV6-1; d_call: -; j_call: TRBJ1-2; cdr3_aa: CASRWGYYGYTF; cdr3_nt: TGTGCCAGCCGGTGGGGGTACTATGGCTACACCTTC
clone_size: -; v_call: TRBV5-6; d_call: -; j_call: TRBJ2-7; cdr3_aa: CASSLVKGGRGSYEQYF; cdr3_nt: TGTGCCAGCAGCTTGGTTAAGGGGGGAAGGGGTTCCTACGAGCAGTACTTC
clone_size: few; v_call: TRBV7-9; d_call: -; j_call: TRBJ1-2; cdr3_aa: CASSLGSGRGYTF; cdr3_nt: TGTGCCAGCAGCTTAGGTTCAGGGCGAGGCTACACCTTC
clone_size: -; v_call: TRBV7-6; d_call: -; j_call: TRBJ2-7; cdr3_aa: CASSSMAVSYEQYF; cdr3_nt: TGTGCCAGCAGCTCTATGGCAGTCTCCTACGAGCAGTACTTC
clone_size: -; v_call: TRBV19; d_call: -; j_call: TRBJ1-2; cdr3_aa: CASSIDLSAGNYGYTF; cdr3_nt: TGTGCCAGTAGTATAGACCTGTCCGCAGGGAACTATGGCTACACCTTC
clone_size: -; v_call: TRBV27; d_call: TRBD1; j_call: TRBJ2-7; cdr3_aa: CASSLGQRYEQYF; cdr3_nt: TGTGCCAGCAGTTTGGGACAGCGCTACGAGCAGTACTTC
clone_size: once; v_call: TRBV4-1; d_call: -; j_call: TRBJ2-3; cdr3_aa: CASSQGVPGWDTQYF; cdr3_nt: TGCGCCAGCAGCCAAGGGGTTCCGGGGTGGGATACGCAGTATTTT
clone_size: -; v_call: TRBV28; d_call: -; j_call: TRBJ1-1; cdr3_aa: CASTPGGATEAFF; cdr3_nt: TGTGCCAGCACTCCGGGAGGGGCCACTGAAGCTTTCTTT
clone_size: -; v_call: TRBV6-6; d_call: -; j_call: TRBJ2-4; cdr3_aa: CASRHPEGRNIQYF; cdr3_nt: TGTGCCAGCAGGCACCCGGAAGGGAGAAACATTCAGTACTTC
clone_size: -; v_call: TRBV6-5; d_call: TRBD1; j_call: TRBJ2-1; cdr3_aa: CASSSGTGGGNEQFF; cdr3_nt: TGTGCCAGCAGTTCCGGGACAGGGGGTGGGAATGAGCAGTTCTTC
clone_size: -; v_call: TRBV9; d_call: -; j_call: TRBJ2-7; cdr3_aa: CASSVGVSYEQYF; cdr3_nt: TGTGCCAGCAGCGTTGGCGTATCCTACGAGCAGTACTTC
clone_size: -; v_call: TRBV6-5; d_call: -; j_call: TRBJ2-1; cdr3_aa: CASRRGINYNEQFF; cdr3_nt: TGTGCCAGCAGAAGGGGGATCAACTACAATGAGCAGTTCTTC
clone_size: -; v_call: TRBV6-1; d_call: -; j_call: TRBJ1-1; cdr3_aa: CASYTHPEAFF; cdr3_nt: TGTGCCAGCTACACTCATCCTGAAGCTTTCTTT
clone_size: -; v_call: TRBV11-2; d_call: -; j_call: TRBJ1-2; cdr3_aa: CASSLDQTGGGYTF; cdr3_nt: TGTGCCAGCAGCTTAGATCAAACAGGCGGGGGCTACACCTTC
clone_size: -; v_call: TRBV7-2; d_call: -; j_call: TRBJ2-6; cdr3_aa: CASSLRGTGANVLTF; cdr3_nt: TGTGCCAGCAGCTTAAGGGGGACTGGGGCCAACGTCCTGACTTTC
clone_size: -; v_call: TRBV7-7; d_call: -; j_call: TRBJ2-5; cdr3_aa: CASSTQGWETQYF; cdr3_nt: TGTGCCAGCAGCACACAGGGTTGGGAGACCCAGTACTTC
clone_size: -; v_call: TRBV7-6; d_call: TRBD2; j_call: TRBJ2-5; cdr3_aa: CASSLSGGRAETQYF; cdr3_nt: TGTGCCAGCAGCTTAAGCGGGGGGCGGGCAGAGACCCAGTACTTC
clone_size: few; v_call: TRBV5-5; d_call: -; j_call: TRBJ2-2; cdr3_aa: CASSPLWGGTGELFF; cdr3_nt: TGTGCCAGCAGCCCCCTATGGGGCGGCACCGGGGAGCTGTTTTTT
clone_size: -; v_call: TRBV11-2; d_call: -; j_call: TRBJ2-3; cdr3_aa: CASSLDGADTQYF; cdr3_nt: TGTGCCAGCAGCTTAGATGGGGCAGATACGCAGTATTTT
clone_size: -; v_call: TRBV9; d_call: -; j_call: TRBJ1-4; cdr3_aa: CASSVGEGMTNEKLFF; cdr3_nt: TGTGCCAGCAGCGTAGGGGAGGGTATGACTAATGAAAAACTGTTTTTT
clone_size: -; v_call: TRBV6-1; d_call: TRBD1; j_call: TRBJ1-5; cdr3_aa: CASRQGQENQPQHF; cdr3_nt: TGTGCCAGCAGACAGGGACAGGAGAATCAGCCCCAGCATTTT
clone_size: once; v_call: TRBV27; d_call: -; j_call: TRBJ1-6; cdr3_aa: CASSLSTGRRNSPLHF; cdr3_nt: TGTGCCAGCAGTTTATCGACTGGTCGGCGAAATTCACCCCTCCACTTT
clone_size: -; v_call: TRBV6-6; d_call: -; j_call: TRBJ2-3; cdr3_aa: CASSSLSTDTQYF; cdr3_nt: TGTGCCAGCAGTTCCCTTTCCACAGATACGCAGTATTTT
clone_size: -; v_call: TRBV11-2; d_call: -; j_call: TRBJ1-3; cdr3_aa: CASSSGIFFGNTIYF; cdr3_nt: TGTGCCAGCAGCTCAGGGATTTTCTTTGGAAACACCATATATTTT
clone_size: -; v_call: TRBV5-6; d_call: -; j_call: TRBJ2-1; cdr3_aa: CASRPTGLLYNEQFF; cdr3_nt: TGTGCCAGCAGACCTACAGGGCTTCTGTACAATGAGCAGTTCTTC
clone_size: -; v_call: TRBV6-1; d_call: -; j_call: TRBJ1-5; cdr3_aa: CASRERGKGQPQHF; cdr3_nt: TGTGCCAGCAGGGAGCGGGGGAAGGGTCAGCCCCAGCATTTT
clone_size: -; v_call: TRBV2; d_call: -; j_call: TRBJ2-1; cdr3_aa: CASTGGAINNEQFF; cdr3_nt: TGTGCCAGCACGGGTGGGGCAATCAACAATGAGCAGTTCTTC
clone_size: -; v_call: TRBV7-9; d_call: -; j_call: TRBJ2-1; cdr3_aa: CASSLVVENEQFF; cdr3_nt: TGTGCCAGCAGCTTAGTTGTCGAAAATGAGCAGTTCTTC
clone_size: -; v_call: TRBV5-1; d_call: TRBD2; j_call: TRBJ2-2; cdr3_aa: CASSSGLGSTGELFF; cdr3_nt: TGCGCCAGCAGCTCAGGACTAGGGAGCACCGGGGAGCTGTTTTTT
clone_size: -; v_call: TRBV11-3; d_call: TRBD2; j_call: TRBJ2-3; cdr3_aa: CASSTGTSGGDTQYF; cdr3_nt: TGTGCCAGCAGCACCGGGACTAGCGGGGGTGATACGCAGTATTTT
clone_size: once; v_call: TRBV5-1; d_call: TRBD2; j_call: TRBJ2-3; cdr3_aa: CASSLELAGGTDTQYF; cdr3_nt: TGCGCCAGCAGCTTGGAACTAGCGGGGGGTACAGATACGCAGTATTTT
clone_size: -; v_call: TRBV19; d_call: TRBD1; j_call: TRBJ2-4; cdr3_aa: CASVRRHRGRNIQYF; cdr3_nt: TGTGCCAGTGTTAGACGACACAGGGGTAGAAACATTCAGTACTTC
clone_size: -; v_call: TRBV6-1; d_call: -; j_call: TRBJ1-1; cdr3_aa: CASSVAEAFF; cdr3_nt: TGTGCCAGCAGTGTAGCTGAAGCTTTCTTT
clone_size: -; v_call: TRBV27; d_call: -; j_call: TRBJ1-2; cdr3_aa: CASSLGGSNGYTF; cdr3_nt: TGTGCCAGCAGTTTAGGAGGTAGCAATGGCTACACCTTC
clone_size: -; v_call: TRBV11-3; d_call: TRBD2; j_call: TRBJ2-1; cdr3_aa: CASSRGGRDNEQFF; cdr3_nt: TGTGCCAGCAGCCGCGGGGGGCGAGACAATGAGCAGTTCTTC
clone_size: -; v_call: TRBV10-1; d_call: -; j_call: TRBJ2-1; cdr3_aa: CASSESRSSYNEQFF; cdr3_nt: TGCGCCAGCAGTGAGTCAAGGAGCTCCTACAATGAGCAGTTCTTC
clone_size: few; v_call: TRBV7-8; d_call: -; j_call: TRBJ2-2; cdr3_aa: CASSFGSNTGELFF; cdr3_nt: TGTGCCAGCAGCTTCGGGTCGAACACCGGGGAGCTGTTTTTT
clone_size: -; v_call: TRBV6-1; d_call: -; j_call: TRBJ1-5; cdr3_aa: CASSLEGAANQPQHF; cdr3_nt: TGTGCCAGCAGTCTCGAAGGCGCCGCCAATCAGCCCCAGCATTTT
clone_size: -; v_call: TRBV4-3; d_call: TRBD2; j_call: TRBJ2-2; cdr3_aa: CASSQAQGGGGATGELFF; cdr3_nt: TGCGCCAGCAGCCAAGCTCAGGGTGGCGGGGGGGCCACCGGGGAGCTGTTTTTT
clone_size: few; v_call: TRBV6-1; d_call: -; j_call: TRBJ1-5; cdr3_aa: CASSGVTQPQHF; cdr3_nt: TGTGCCAGCAGTGGGGTAACTCAGCCCCAGCATTTT
clone_size: -; v_call: TRBV15; d_call: TRBD2; j_call: TRBJ2-1; cdr3_aa: CATLADNYNEQFF; cdr3_nt: TGTGCCACCCTAGCGGACAATTACAATGAGCAGTTCTTC
clone_size: -; v_call: TRBV7-2; d_call: -; j_call: TRBJ2-7; cdr3_aa: CASSRAQAEQYF; cdr3_nt: TGTGCCAGCAGCCGGGCGCAGGCCGAGCAGTACTTC
clone_size: -; v_call: TRBV5-1; d_call: TRBD2; j_call: TRBJ2-3; cdr3_aa: CASRTIAGVTGTDTQYF; cdr3_nt: TGCGCCAGCAGGACCATAGCGGGGGTTACCGGTACAGATACGCAGTATTTT
clone_size: -; v_call: TRBV6-1; d_call: -; j_call: TRBJ2-3; cdr3_aa: CASSRVVLSDTQYF; cdr3_nt: TGTGCCAGCAGTCGCGTAGTTTTATCCGATACGCAGTATTTT
clone_size: -; v_call: TRBV6-1; d_call: -; j_call: TRBJ2-7; cdr3_aa: CAVDPATVTSYEQYF; cdr3_nt: TGTGCCGTTGACCCCGCGACAGTTACCTCCTACGAGCAGTACTTC
clone_size: once; v_call: TRBV18; d_call: TRBD1; j_call: TRBJ2-5; cdr3_aa: CASSQDRGQETQYF; cdr3_nt: TGTGCCAGCTCCCAGGACAGGGGGCAAGAGACCCAGTACTTC
clone_size: -; v_call: TRBV11-2; d_call: -; j_call: TRBJ2-1; cdr3_aa: CASSLSSTSYNEQFF; cdr3_nt: TGTGCCAGCAGCTTAAGCAGTACTTCCTACAATGAGCAGTTCTTC
clone_size: -; v_call: TRBV18; d_call: TRBD1; j_call: TRBJ1-1; cdr3_aa: CASSGTGARVTEAFF; cdr3_nt: TGTGCCAGTTCCGGGACAGGGGCTAGGGTCACTGAAGCTTTCTTT